Shown below are 27 T cell receptor beta chains from a single sample sequenced in a study of cytomegalovirus exposure and HLA in healthy donors. The study ran its PCR with 60 Vbeta and 13 Jbeta primers. Only in-frame clones appear in the TCRdb table, and some are missing; sequencing was by immunoSEQ multiplex PCR. This table has about 120,000 clones, 75% to 90% appearing once. The sample taken for sequencing was PBMCs. These receptors originate from a man younger than 40 in good health and CMV-seronegative.

Only one count was recorded for this clone. The chain links TRBV6-5 to TRBJ2-1; maybe TRBD1 (5 bases). Trimming took 2 bases from V and 9 from J, leaving 14 bases between them. The germline V gene encodes CDR1 MNHEY and CDR2 SVGAGI. This CDR3 comprises 14 residues. For the CDR3, the DNA is TGTGCCAGCAGTTACACCGGCCGTAGGGGTGAGCAGTTCTTC. Its translation: CASSYTGRRGEQFF.

In this sample, this clone turned up a few times. The chain couples TRBV7-8 to TRBJ1-4; TRBD1 matches 10 bases. Germline CDR1 and CDR2: SGHVS and FQNEAQ. V was pared by 5 bases and J by 7 bases, with 4 bases of the junction left unmatched. This CDR3 contains 14 residues. The CDR3 sequence is CASSRGTGVEKLFF. The CDR3 nucleotides are TGTGCCAGCAGCCGAGGGACAGGGGTTGAAAAACTGTTTTTT.

V gene TRBV5-5 combines with J gene TRBJ1-5; D is undetermined. Germline V gene data show CDR1 as SGHKS and CDR2 as YYEKEE (reference sequence). The V and J ends lost 0 bases and 2 bases respectively, with 6 bases between them. This CDR3 is built from 14 residues. The CDR3 DNA reads as TGTGCCAGCAGCTTGGCGGGTCGCAATCAGCCCCAGCATTTT. Translating it yields CASSLAGRNQPQHF.

The J gene is TRBJ2-1, the V gene TRBV4-1, with D possibly TRBD2 on 5 matching bases. CDR1 and CDR2 from the germline V gene are MGHRA and YSYEKL. Trimming shortened V by 0 bases and J by 4 bases, and 16 bases separated the two germline ends. This CDR3 comprises 17 residues. This chain's CDR3 is CASSQDGDLPGYNEQFF. In nucleotides, the CDR3 is TGCGCCAGCAGCCAAGATGGTGACCTTCCGGGATACAATGAGCAGTTCTTC.

The chain uses TRBV7-9 and TRBJ2-5; tentatively, D is TRBD1 (5 bases). The germline V gene has CDR1 SEHNR and CDR2 FQNEAQ (reference sequence). This CDR3 spans 12 amino acids. V lost 5 bases, J lost 5 bases, and 9 bases lay in between. The DNA for the CDR3 is TGTGCCAGCAGCCCTAACAGGGAGACCCAGTACTTC. Translated: CASSPNRETQYF. The entire variable domain, with the rest obtained from reference TRBV7-9 and TRBJ2-5, is as follows: DTGVSQNPRHKITKRGQNVTFRCDPISEHNRLYWYRQTLGQGPEFLTYFQNEAQLEKSRLLSDRFSAERPKGSFSTLEIQRTEQGDSAMYLCASSPNRETQYFGPGTRLLVL.

This clone was counted only a few times. The chain carries TRBV7-6 and TRBJ2-1, with a weak D call TRBD2 (7 bases). V was cut by 0 bases and J by 1 base, with 22 bases left in between. The germline gives CDR1 SGHVS, CDR2 FNYEAQ. The CDR3 extends over 20 amino acids. The CDR3 DNA reads as TGTGCCAGCAGCTTAGCGAGGGGGGGGAGGGTGAGTCAATCCTACAATGAGCAGTTCTTC. It specifies CASSLARGGRVSQSYNEQFF.

J is TRBJ2-5 and V is TRBV5-5, with TRBD2 matching 8 bases. Germline values: CDR1 SGHKS, CDR2 YYEKEE (reference sequence). J was trimmed by 4 bases and V by 1 base; bases with no gene match: 9. The CDR3 is made up of 16 amino acids. The CDR3 loop is CASSLLPGGPRETQYF. The CDR3 DNA follows: TGTGCCAGCAGCTTGTTACCGGGGGGGCCCAGAGAGACCCAGTACTTC. Full variable domain (rest looked up from reference TRBV5-5 and TRBJ2-5): DAGVTQSPTHLIKTRGQQVTLRCSPISGHKSVSWYQQVLGQGPQFIFQYYEKEERGRGNFPDRFSARQFPNYSSELNVNALLLGDSALYLCASSLLPGGPRETQYFGPGTRLLVL.

This clone turned up a few times. This rearrangement joins TRBV5-6 to TRBJ1-1; D might be TRBD1 (5 bases). The germline V and J ends were trimmed by 4 bases and 5 bases, with 18 bases remaining between them. The CDR3 contains 15 residues. From germline, CDR1 is SGHDT and CDR2 YYEEEE. The CDR3 protein is CASSTGDGGGTEAFF. CDR3 DNA: TGTGCCAGCAGCACCGGAGATGGGGGAGGGACTGAAGCTTTCTTT. The variable domain in full, completed from reference TRBV5-6 and TRBJ1-1, reads DAGVTQSPTHLIKTRGQQVTLRCSPKSGHDTVSWYQQALGQGPQFIFQYYEEEERQRGNFPDRFSGHQFPNYSSELNVNALLLGDSALYLCASSTGDGGGTEAFFGQGTRLTVV.

The V and J genes are TRBV2 and TRBJ1-2; 7 bases are a match to TRBD1. J was trimmed by 5 bases and V by 8 bases; bases with no gene match: 8. Per the germline V gene, CDR1 is SNHLY and CDR2 is FYNNEI. CDR3 length: 13 residues. The CDR3 loop reads CASSWVQGYGYTF. Written as DNA, the CDR3 is TGTGCCAGCTCTTGGGTACAGGGGTATGGCTACACCTTC.

A note on this clone: One end of the junction varies from germline; a read error may be responsible. V is TRBV5-1 and J is TRBJ2-4, with D tentatively TRBD2 (5 bases). Germline CDR1 reads SGHRS; CDR2 reads YFSETQ. The CDR3 is 17 residues long. CDR3 coding DNA: TGCGCCAGCAGCTTGGGCAGTCTATCCCTAGCCAAAAACAGTCAGTACTTC. This gives the protein CASSLGSLSLAKNSQYF.

The chain is built from TRBV7-8 and TRBJ2-3; the D is unclear. Trimming pared 2 bases from V and 1 base from J, leaving 13 bases between. This CDR3 comprises 16 residues. Germline lookup yields CDR1 SGHVS and CDR2 FQNEAQ. CDR3 sequence reads: CASSLKRVGGTDTQYF. Here the CDR3 DNA reads TGTGCCAGCAGCTTAAAACGGGTAGGAGGCACAGATACGCAGTATTTT. Based on the CDR3 plus reference TRBV7-8 and TRBJ2-3, the full variable domain is GAGVSQSPRYKVAKRGQDVALRCDPISGHVSLFWYQQALGQGPEFLTYFQNEAQLDKSGLPSDRFFAERPEGSVSTLKIQRTQQEDSAVYLCASSLKRVGGTDTQYFGPGTRLTVL.

This clone came up a few times. The J gene is TRBJ1-4, the V gene TRBV2; the match to TRBD1 covers 9 bases. The CDR3 extends over 15 amino acids. Germline-derived CDR1 and CDR2 are SNHLY and FYNNEI. The V segment lost 5 bases and the J segment 5 bases; nucleotides outside the gene matches: 6. CDR3 protein: CASSTGTGTNEKLFF. In DNA, the CDR3 is TGTGCCAGCAGTACCGGGACAGGGACCAATGAAAAACTGTTTTTT.

This chain joins TRBV5-1 and TRBJ2-5; no clear D. V dropped 4 bases and J dropped 1 base, with 14 bases sitting between them. The germline V gene encodes CDR1 SGHRS and CDR2 YFSETQ. This CDR3 contains 15 residues. The CDR3: CASSVGEVAQETQYF. Written as DNA, the CDR3 is TGCGCCAGCAGCGTCGGAGAGGTTGCCCAAGAGACCCAGTACTTC.

This clone appeared once. This chain uses TRBV30 with TRBJ1-2; 7 nucleotides line up with TRBD1. This CDR3 spans 12 amino acids. V gave up 1 base and J gave up 12 bases; unmatched junction bases: 8. Germline CDR1 and CDR2: GTSNPN and SVGIG (reference sequence). The CDR3 region has the DNA TGTGCCTGGAGTGCTTCACAGGGGTTTGACACCTTC. Its translation is CAWSASQGFDTF.

A remark on this clone: Its ends do not fully match the called genes, so a read error is possible. V gene TRBV7-9 combines with J gene TRBJ2-4; D gene ambiguous. CDR3 length: 12 residues. Germline V lookup: CDR1 SEHNR, CDR2 FQNEAQ (reference sequence). The CDR3 region is CASSLEINSQYF. In nucleotides, the CDR3 is TGTGCCAGCAGCTTAGAGATAAACAGTCAGTACTTC.

DNA for the CDR3: TGTGCCAGCAGCGTAGGGACAGAGTTATACGAGCAGTACTTC. It is translated as CASSVGTELYEQYF. The chain has TRBV9 and TRBJ2-7; TRBD1 might be the D (6 bases). This CDR3 contains 14 residues. CDR1 is SGDLS, CDR2 YYNGEE, per germline. V was pared by 0 bases and J by 4 bases, with 11 bases between.

This clone was found once. V usage is TRBV7-9 and J usage is TRBJ1-4; TRBD1 is a possible D gene (6 bases). Per germline, CDR1 SEHNR and CDR2 FQNEAQ (reference sequence). Trimming cost V 5 bases and J 3 bases, with 13 bases left between them. There are 15 residues in the CDR3. This CDR3 is CASSLGGQPNEKLFF. CDR3 bases: TGTGCCAGCAGCCTCGGGGGGCAGCCTAATGAAAAACTGTTTTTT.

The chain combines TRBV4-3 with TRBJ2-7; D not certain. The germline CDR1 and CDR2 sequences are LGHNA and YSLEER. The ends were cut back, 0 bases at V and 3 bases at J, with 6 bases in the middle. The CDR3 has 13 residues. CDR3 protein: CASSQDLNYEQYF. In DNA form, the CDR3 reads TGCGCCAGCAGCCAAGATCTAAACTACGAGCAGTACTTC.

The genes are TRBV27 and TRBJ2-7; a possible D gene is TRBD2 (6 bases). V gave up 5 bases and J gave up 1 base, with 12 bases separating them. Germline loops: CDR1 MNHEY, CDR2 SMNVEV (reference sequence). The CDR3 totals 14 residues. CDR3 amino acids: CASSTTSRSYEQYF. CDR3 DNA: TGTGCCAGCAGTACAACTAGCAGGTCCTACGAGCAGTACTTC.

This chain links TRBV7-2 with TRBJ2-7; 11 bases map to TRBD2. This CDR3 has 14 amino acids. V shed 6 bases and J 3 bases; nucleotides not matched to a gene: 4. Germline CDR1 is SGHTA and CDR2 is FQGNSA. This CDR3 reads CASRHSGGVYEQYF. The CDR3 coding sequence is TGTGCCAGCAGACATAGCGGGGGGGTCTACGAGCAGTACTTC.

This clone was recorded a few times. J is TRBJ1-1 and V is TRBV19, with D tentatively TRBD1 (5 bases). CDR3 length: 17 amino acids. Trimming took 4 bases from V and 3 from J, leaving 21 bases between them. The germline CDR1 and CDR2 sequences are LNHDA and SQIVND (reference sequence). CDR3 residues: CASSTRGGRGGDTEAFF. CDR3 nucleotide sequence: TGTGCCAGTAGTACCCGCGGGGGGAGGGGAGGAGACACTGAAGCTTTCTTT. The full variable domain, its missing parts supplied by reference TRBV19 and TRBJ1-1, is DGGITQSPKYLFRKEGQNVTLSCEQNLNHDAMYWYRQDPGQGLRLIYYSQIVNDFQKGDIAEGYSVSREKKESFPLTVTSAQKNPTAFYLCASSTRGGRGGDTEAFFGQGTRLTVV.

The chain uses TRBV10-1 and TRBJ2-7; 7 nucleotides align to TRBD2. Trimming at V came to 1 base and at J to 10 bases, leaving 7 bases not matched to a gene. Germline-derived CDR1 and CDR2 are WNHNN and SYGVQD (reference sequence). The CDR3 contains 13 residues. The CDR3 nucleotides are TGCGCCAGCAGTGAGTTAGGGACGGGGGGACAGTACTTC. Its protein is CASSELGTGGQYF.

The rearrangement links TRBV6-1 to TRBJ2-5; 11 bases line up with TRBD2. Looked up from germline, CDR1 is MNHNS and CDR2 is SASEGT. Trimming cost V 2 bases and J 5 bases; bases outside gene matches: 13. This CDR3 region has 18 residues. The CDR3 loop is CASSEPTSGGLRQETQYF. CDR3 bases: TGTGCCAGCAGTGAACCAACTAGCGGGGGCCTGAGGCAGGAGACCCAGTACTTC.

This clone occurred a few times. The chain employs TRBV4-2 and TRBJ2-7, with D possibly being TRBD2 (6 bases). The germline V gene has CDR1 LGHNA and CDR2 YNFKEQ. Trimming took 0 bases from V and 0 from J, leaving 9 bases between them. This CDR3 has 15 amino acids. The CDR3 is CASSQDRGISYEQYF. The CDR3, as DNA: TGTGCCAGCAGCCAAGATCGGGGGATCTCCTACGAGCAGTACTTC.

This clone came up a few times. This sequence joins TRBV7-2 and TRBJ2-1, with 9 bases aligning to TRBD2. Germline CDR1 reads SGHTA; CDR2 reads FQGNSA. Trimming cost V 2 bases and J 0 bases; bases outside gene matches: 8. The CDR3 totals 18 residues. The CDR3 loop reads CASSLLASGGLSYNEQFF. The CDR3 DNA reads TGTGCCAGCAGCTTACTCGCCAGCGGGGGGCTCTCCTACAATGAGCAGTTCTTC. The full variable domain, rest sourced from reference TRBV7-2 and TRBJ2-1, is GAGVSQSPSNKVTEKGKDVELRCDPISGHTALYWYRQSLGQGLEFLIYFQGNSAPDKSGLPSDRFSAERTGGSVSTLTIQRTQQEDSAVYLCASSLLASGGLSYNEQFFGPGTRLTVL.

This chain links TRBV6-4 with TRBJ1-1, with a possible D match to TRBD1 (6 bases). Per the germline V gene, CDR1 is MRHNA and CDR2 is SNTAGT. V shed 0 bases and J shed 2 bases, with 16 bases lying between them. The CDR3 sequence is 17 residues long. The CDR3 loop reads CASSDSRDKKKNTEAFF. The CDR3 DNA reads TGTGCCAGCAGTGACTCGAGGGACAAGAAAAAAAACACTGAAGCTTTCTTT.

The sample holds a few counts of this clone. The V gene is TRBV19, the J gene TRBJ1-4; D is possibly TRBD1 (5 bases). V lost 5 bases to trimming and J lost 13 bases, with 20 bases between them. This CDR3 region has 14 residues. Looked up from germline, CDR1 is LNHDA and CDR2 is SQIVND (reference sequence). The CDR3 DNA follows: TGTGCCAGTAGTCCCCCGGCGGGACGGGGGGGACTGTTTTTT. It specifies CASSPPAGRGGLFF.